These 21 T cell receptor beta chains were sequenced from one sample in a study of blood T cell repertoires in COVID-19. Sequenced by immunoSEQ multiplex PCR; TCRdb stores in-frame clones only, minus some. This table holds roughly 80,000 clones, around 84% found once. Sequences were obtained from peripheral blood. The receptors were sampled from a human donor in a cohort sampled during active COVID-19.

This clone was observed a few times. The chain recombines TRBV20-1 with TRBJ1-2; 8 bases align to TRBD1. This CDR3 is 16 amino acids long. Germline trimming cut 6 bases from V and 4 bases from J; bases unmatched to any gene: 16. Germline V gene data show CDR1 as DFQATT and CDR2 as SNEGSKA (reference sequence). The chain's CDR3 is CSASLAGQGWGYGYTF. CDR3 in DNA: TGCAGTGCCAGTCTGGCCGGACAGGGATGGGGCTATGGCTACACCTTC.

CDR3 sequence reads: CASSPGLAGDTQYF. DNA for the CDR3: TGCGCCAGCAGCCCAGGACTAGCGGGAGATACGCAGTATTTT. The chain is built from TRBV5-1 and TRBJ2-3, with TRBD2 matching 11 bases. V trimming: 4 bases; J trimming: 5 bases; junction bases outside the gene matches: 3. The germline V gene encodes CDR1 SGHRS and CDR2 YFSETQ. The CDR3 has 14 amino acids.

The chain uses TRBV2 and TRBJ2-7; D remains ambiguous. Germline V CDR1 and CDR2: SNHLY, FYNNEI. Trimming took off 7 bases at V and 5 bases at J, with 12 bases between the two ends. The CDR3 is made up of 12 amino acids. CDR3 bases: TGTGCCAGCACCTATGCAATGGACGAGCAGTACTTC. Protein sequence: CASTYAMDEQYF.

The chain recombines TRBV5-1 with TRBJ2-3; 12 bases map to TRBD2. CDR3 size: 15 residues. V was clipped by 4 bases and J by 4 bases; unmatched bases: 4. Germline V gene lookup returns CDR1 SGHRS and CDR2 YFSETQ. DNA of the CDR3: TGCGCCAGCAGCCCGACTAGCGGGAGTCCAGATACGCAGTATTTT. Encoded protein: CASSPTSGSPDTQYF.

About this clone itself: Different DNA sequences within this sample yield the same CDR3. V usage is TRBV11-3 and J usage is TRBJ2-3, with D possibly being TRBD2 (6 bases). Germline CDR1 and CDR2: SGHNT and YENEEA. With 5 bases removed from V and 1 base from J, the gap between germline ends came to 10 bases. The CDR3 has 14 amino acids. CDR3 nucleotide sequence: TGTGCCAGCAGCAGGGACTCTCGCACAGATACGCAGTATTTT. Translated: CASSRDSRTDTQYF.

This clone has just a few counts. The chain employs TRBV19 and TRBJ2-2, with a weak D call TRBD1 (6 bases). Germline V gene sequence: CDR1 LNHDA, CDR2 SQIVND (reference sequence). Trimming shortened V by 3 bases and J by 6 bases, and 17 bases separated the two germline ends. CDR3 length equals 16 residues. The CDR3 here is CASSIWGTPKAGELFF. The CDR3 bases are TGTGCCAGTAGTATTTGGGGGACACCAAAGGCCGGGGAGCTGTTTTTT.

The rearrangement joins TRBV2 to TRBJ2-1, with 10 bases matching TRBD2. The CDR3 length is 14 residues. V was pared by 6 bases and J by 9 bases, with 8 bases of the junction left unmatched. CDR1 SNHLY and CDR2 FYNNEI come from the germline V gene. The CDR3 sequence is CASRALAGGTEQFF. The CDR3 DNA reads TGTGCCAGCAGGGCTTTAGCGGGGGGTACTGAGCAGTTCTTC.

V and J are TRBV2 and TRBJ2-1; TRBD1 matches 8 bases. With 4 bases clipped from V and 6 bases from J, the junction kept 5 bases outside the gene matches. Germline CDR1 reads SNHLY; CDR2 reads FYNNEI. This CDR3 region has 14 residues. The CDR3 DNA reads TGTGCCAGCAGTGCCTACAGGGGGTCCAATGAGCAGTTCTTC. This codes for CASSAYRGSNEQFF.

The V gene is TRBV24-1, the J gene TRBJ2-7; 12 nucleotides match TRBD1. Per germline, CDR1 KGHDR and CDR2 SFDVKD. This CDR3 spans 15 amino acids. The V gene end was trimmed by 3 bases and the J gene end by 7 bases; junction bases not matched to a gene: 6. Here the CDR3 reads CATSDGDRGRKEQYF. CDR3 nucleotides: TGTGCCACCAGTGATGGGGACAGGGGGCGGAAAGAGCAGTACTTC.

The gene calls are TRBV11-2 and TRBJ2-7; 9 bases line up with TRBD2. This CDR3 is built from 14 residues. The germline V gene encodes CDR1 SGHAT and CDR2 FQNNGV. V gave up 1 base and J gave up 6 bases; unmatched junction bases: 4. The CDR3 protein is CASSLVAGAREQYF. Here the CDR3 DNA reads TGTGCCAGCAGCTTAGTAGCGGGAGCCCGCGAGCAGTACTTC.

V and J are TRBV7-9 and TRBJ2-2, with 7 bases identical to TRBD1. The CDR3 has 15 amino acids. Germline V gene sequence: CDR1 SEHNR, CDR2 FQNEAQ (reference sequence). Trimming removed 5 bases from V and 1 base from J; junction bases left unmatched: 4. This CDR3 reads CASSLGQLNTGELFF. The CDR3 DNA reads as TGTGCCAGCAGCCTGGGACAGCTGAACACCGGGGAGCTGTTTTTT.

This clone occurred once. The V and J genes are TRBV11-2 and TRBJ1-1; D unresolved. V gave up 1 base and J gave up 0 bases, with 9 bases separating them. The CDR3 has 15 amino acids. The V gene's germline CDR1 is SGHAT and CDR2 FQNNGV. CDR3 in DNA: TGTGCCAGCAGCTTAGGGAGGGTACTGAACACTGAAGCTTTCTTT. Translated: CASSLGRVLNTEAFF. Complete variable domain (other parts from reference TRBV11-2 and TRBJ1-1): EAGVAQSPRYKIIEKRQSVAFWCNPISGHATLYWYQQILGQGPKLLIQFQNNGVVDDSQLPKDRFSAERLKGVDSTLKIQPAKLEDSAVYLCASSLGRVLNTEAFFGQGTRLTVV.

This clone occurred once. The chain joins TRBV9 to TRBJ1-1; D not certain. Germline assignment: CDR1 SGDLS and CDR2 YYNGEE. The CDR3 runs to 13 residues. Between the trimmed V and J ends, which lost 3 bases and 2 bases, there was a span of 8 bases. CDR3 sequence: CASSATGNTEAFF. In DNA, the CDR3 is TGTGCCAGCAGCGCGACGGGAAACACTGAAGCTTTCTTT.

The rearrangement links TRBV5-1 to TRBJ1-4; 11 nucleotides agree with TRBD1. V shed 0 bases and J 8 bases; nucleotides not matched to a gene: 9. This CDR3 contains 17 residues. The V gene's germline CDR1 is SGHRS and CDR2 YFSETQ. The CDR3 spells CASSLGTGGGSYEKLFF. CDR3 nucleotides: TGCGCCAGCAGCTTGGGGACAGGGGGCGGTAGTTACGAAAAACTGTTTTTT.

This clone was detected a few times. The J gene is TRBJ1-2, the V gene TRBV10-1; D possibly corresponds to TRBD1 (5 bases). The CDR3 is 15 amino acids. Germline values: CDR1 WNHNN, CDR2 SYGVQD (reference sequence). Trimming stripped 3 bases from V and 4 bases from J, with 15 bases between. The CDR3: CASSDDNRTPYGYTF. The CDR3 bases are TGCGCCAGCAGTGATGATAACAGGACCCCCTATGGCTACACCTTC.

This chain joins TRBV5-1 and TRBJ1-1; the D gene is possibly TRBD1 (5 bases). Trimming cost V 3 bases and J 2 bases, with 14 bases left between them. The CDR3 covers 15 residues. Per the germline V gene, CDR1 is SGHRS and CDR2 is YFSETQ. In DNA, the CDR3 is TGCGCCAGCAGCTACCAAACGACAGCCAACACTGAAGCTTTCTTT. Its protein is CASSYQTTANTEAFF.

The V gene is TRBV3-1 (or the pseudogene TRBV3-2), the J gene TRBJ2-7; possibly TRBD1 for D (6 bases). With 3 bases removed from V and 5 bases from J, the gap between germline ends came to 8 bases. Per the germline V gene, CDR1 is LGHDT and CDR2 is YNNKEL (reference sequence). CDR3 length: 12 residues. The CDR3 DNA reads TGTGCCAGCAGCCACGAGGGGGACGAGCAGTACTTC. Translated: CASSHEGDEQYF.

The chain combines TRBV30 with TRBJ1-5; D remains unclear. The V gene lost 2 bases and the J gene lost 1 base, with 9 bases spanning the gap. CDR3 length: 14 residues. Germline CDR1 reads GTSNPN; CDR2 reads SVGIG (reference sequence). This CDR3 reads CAWSYGRSNQPQHF. CDR3 DNA sequence: TGTGCCTGGAGTTACGGGAGAAGCAATCAGCCCCAGCATTTT.

The genes are TRBV9 and TRBJ1-4; the D is unclear. Germline loops: CDR1 SGDLS, CDR2 YYNGEE. The CDR3 covers 12 residues. V was clipped by 7 bases and J by 10 bases, with 14 bases between them. This CDR3 is CASGRTRGKLFF. Here the CDR3 DNA reads TGTGCCAGCGGTCGTACTCGGGGAAAACTGTTTTTT.

Comments on this clone: Other DNA sequences in the same sample also yield this CDR3. The rearrangement uses TRBV5-1 and TRBJ2-5; no reliable D call. V lost 0 bases and J 2 bases, leaving 5 bases between the germline ends. Germline assignment: CDR1 SGHRS and CDR2 YFSETQ. This CDR3 is built from 13 residues. The CDR3 nucleotides are TGCGCCAGCAGCTTGGGGCAGCAAGAGACCCAGTACTTC. The encoded protein is CASSLGQQETQYF.

This rearrangement joins TRBV7-9 to TRBJ1-1; perhaps TRBD1 as D (6 bases). V was trimmed by 1 base and J by 1 base, leaving 10 bases between them. The CDR3 consists of 15 residues. Germline V lookup: CDR1 SEHNR, CDR2 FQNEAQ (reference sequence). This chain's CDR3 is CASSLETGPNTEAFF. The CDR3 nucleotides read TGTGCCAGCAGCTTAGAGACAGGACCGAACACTGAAGCTTTCTTT.